Listed below are T cell receptor beta chains from one sample, sequenced in a study of regulatory T cells in long-lasting Graves disease. TCRdb reprocessed the multiplex PCR reads with MiXCR, giving one entry per CDR3 protein. The sample lists roughly 300,000 distinct CDR3 sequences; about 20% were seen once. The sample consisted of peripheral blood mononuclear cells (PBMCs), taken when the disease was refractory, from a patient treated with antithyroid drugs. The receptors were sampled from a female donor with Graves disease. CDR3s include the opening cysteine and the closing phenylalanine or tryptophan. The D gene is left open where the match is weak. Clone size, where shown, is once, few, many, or a class for clones that have expanded.

>few|TRBJ1-4|TRBV27|-
CASSLGPGGKLFF
TGTGCCAGCAGTTTGGGCCCCGGGGGGAAACTGTTTTTT
>few|TRBJ2-2|TRBV2|-
CASSNYWGELELFF
TGTGCCAGCAGCAATTATTGGGGGGAACTAGAGCTGTTTTTT
>many|TRBJ2-7|TRBV20-1|-
CSADLEQGPYEQYF
TGCAGTGCTGACCTTGAACAGGGCCCCTACGAGCAGTACTTC
>few|TRBJ1-3|TRBV6-1|-
CASSSPQNSGNTIYF
TGTGCCAGCAGTAGTCCACAGAACTCTGGAAACACCATATATTTT
>-|TRBJ2-6|TRBV28|-
CASSIATGANVLTF
TGTGCCAGCAGTATCGCCACTGGGGCCAACGTCCTGACTTTC
>once|TRBJ2-2|TRBV10-3|TRBD1
CAISEPGQGDTGELFF
TGTGCCATCAGTGAGCCGGGACAGGGGGACACCGGGGAGCTGTTTTTT
>few|TRBJ2-7|TRBV6-1|TRBD1
CASSETGAGYEQYF
TGTGCCAGCAGTGAAACAGGGGCCGGCTACGAGCAGTACTTC
>-|TRBJ2-2|TRBV5-1|TRBD2
CASSLRLAENTGELFF
TGCGCCAGCAGCCTCCGGCTAGCGGAAAACACCGGGGAGCTGTTTTTT
>-|TRBJ1-1|TRBV19|TRBD1
CASSIALGQGLPRSGTEAFF
TGTGCCAGTAGTATAGCTCTGGGACAGGGTCTTCCACGATCGGGGACTGAAGCTTTCTTT
>-|TRBJ2-1|TRBV12-3/TRBV12-4|TRBD2
CASRATSGSGHEQFF
TGTGCCAGCAGAGCGACTAGCGGGAGTGGCCATGAGCAGTTCTTC
>-|TRBJ1-5|TRBV7-2|-
CASSPIGGFAGNQPQHF
TGTGCCAGCAGCCCGATCGGAGGGTTCGCGGGCAATCAGCCCCAGCATTTT
>-|TRBJ2-3|TRBV7-9|TRBD2
CASSQGLAGAKDTQYF
TGTGCCAGCAGCCAGGGACTAGCGGGAGCGAAAGATACGCAGTATTTT
>many|TRBJ2-7|TRBV13|-
CASSPLKGGPYEQYF
TGTGCCAGCAGCCCTCTGAAGGGTGGGCCCTACGAGCAGTACTTC
>few|TRBJ2-1|TRBV2|TRBD2
CASPRGGRARNEQFF
TGTGCCAGCCCCCGCGGCGGGAGGGCCCGCAATGAGCAGTTCTTC
>-|TRBJ2-5|TRBV7-9|-
CASSLVLAETQETQYF
TGTGCCAGCAGCTTAGTTTTGGCAGAGACCCAAGAGACCCAGTACTTC
>-|TRBJ2-3|TRBV12-3/TRBV12-4|-
CASSPHGTLHTDTQYF
TGTGCCAGCAGTCCGCATGGGACTCTTCACACAGATACGCAGTATTTT
>many|TRBJ2-7|TRBV27|TRBD1
CASSLTGGASYEQYF
TGTGCCAGCAGTCTGACAGGGGGCGCATCGTACGAGCAGTACTTC
>few|TRBJ2-5|TRBV5-1|-
CASSPNHQETQYF
TGCGCCAGCAGCCCTAATCATCAAGAGACCCAGTACTTC
>-|TRBJ1-4|TRBV6-2/TRBV6-3|-
CASSQGGRNEKLFF
TGTGCCAGCAGCCAAGGGGGGAGGAATGAAAAACTGTTTTTT
>many|TRBJ2-7|TRBV7-9|TRBD1
CASSGTVVDEQYF
TGTGCCAGCAGTGGGACAGTCGTAGACGAGCAGTACTTC
>many|TRBJ2-5|TRBV9|TRBD2
CASSASLAVQETQYF
TGTGCCAGCAGCGCGTCACTAGCGGTACAAGAGACCCAGTACTTC
>-|TRBJ2-1|TRBV12-3/TRBV12-4|TRBD1
CASSGQGGGSSYNEQFF
TGTGCCAGCAGTGGACAGGGGGGGGGGAGCTCCTACAATGAGCAGTTCTTC
>-|TRBJ2-3|TRBV2|TRBD1
CATLPGTVFTDTQYF
TGTGCCACCCTACCCGGGACAGTCTTTACAGATACGCAGTATTTT
>-|TRBJ2-2|TRBV6-1|-
CASSERPPRNTGELFF
TGTGCCAGCAGTGAACGTCCGCCCAGGAACACCGGGGAGCTGTTTTTT
>many|TRBJ2-7|TRBV24-1|TRBD2
CATSPSGSRDYEQYF
TGTGCCACCAGTCCTAGCGGGAGCAGGGACTACGAGCAGTACTTC
>many|TRBJ1-6|TRBV27|-
CARFRDSPLHF
TGTGCCAGGTTTCGTGACTCACCCCTCCACTTT
>many|TRBJ1-6|TRBV12-3/TRBV12-4|-
CASSLGGGASSPLHF
TGTGCCAGCAGTTTAGGGGGGGGCGCAAGTTCACCCCTCCACTTT
>many|TRBJ1-2|TRBV28|-
CASRSPGRVGYTF
TGTGCCAGCAGATCCCCGGGAAGGGTTGGCTACACCTTC
>few|TRBJ2-5|TRBV5-1|-
CASSPRGGRETQYF
TGCGCCAGCAGCCCCAGGGGGGGTCGAGAGACCCAGTACTTC
>few|TRBJ2-2|TRBV6-1|-
CAGQFNTGELFF
TGTGCCGGACAGTTTAACACCGGGGAGCTGTTTTTT
>many|TRBJ2-7|TRBV28|-
CASRAGASNYEQYF
TGTGCCAGCAGAGCCGGGGCTTCTAACTACGAGCAGTACTTC
>few|TRBJ2-2|TRBV6-5|-
CASSYGAVTGELFF
TGTGCCAGCAGTTACGGAGCGGTCACCGGGGAGCTGTTTTTT
>many|TRBJ1-5|TRBV12-3/TRBV12-4|-
CASSFGGSPGQPQHF
TGTGCCAGCAGTTTCGGGGGGAGCCCCGGGCAGCCCCAGCATTTT
>few|TRBJ2-7|TRBV10-3|-
CAISTNYEQYF
TGTGCCATCAGTACCAACTACGAGCAGTACTTC
>few|TRBJ1-4|TRBV6-1|-
CASKGLGRNEKLFF
TGTGCCAGCAAAGGGCTCGGGAGAAATGAAAAACTGTTTTTT
>-|TRBJ1-6|TRBV19|TRBD1
CASSVSQGAPLHF
TGTGCCAGTAGTGTCAGTCAGGGGGCACCCCTCCACTTT
>many|TRBJ1-1|TRBV5-1|TRBD1
CASSQGQMNTEAFF
TGCGCCAGCAGCCAGGGACAGATGAACACTGAAGCTTTCTTT
>many|TRBJ1-6|TRBV20-1|-
CSARVAGLLDSPLHF
TGCAGTGCTAGAGTCGCGGGACTGCTAGATTCACCCCTCCACTTT
>-|TRBJ1-5|TRBV4-2|-
CASSQGRVGRGRNQPQHF
TGTGCCAGCAGCCAAGGACGGGTGGGCAGGGGTCGGAATCAGCCCCAGCATTTT
>many|TRBJ1-4|TRBV27|TRBD1
CASSQPGTAHEKLFF
TGTGCCAGCAGTCAACCCGGGACAGCGCATGAAAAACTGTTTTTT
>many|TRBJ2-7|TRBV28|TRBD2
CASGAGGKDEQYF
TGTGCCAGCGGGGCGGGAGGGAAGGACGAGCAGTACTTC
>-|TRBJ2-7|TRBV5-6|TRBD1
CASSLSIFDRGASSYEQYF
TGTGCCAGCAGCTTGTCTATATTCGACAGGGGCGCTTCCTCCTACGAGCAGTACTTC
>-|TRBJ2-7|TRBV24-1|-
CATSDLYLISYEQYF
TGTGCCACCAGTGATTTGTACCTTATCTCCTACGAGCAGTACTTC
>-|TRBJ1-1|TRBV5-1|-
CASSLVGDFNTEAFF
TGCGCCAGCAGCTTGGTTGGTGACTTTAACACTGAAGCTTTCTTT
>few|TRBJ1-1|TRBV6-1|-
CASSERRTGNTEAFF
TGTGCCAGCAGTGAGCGGCGAACAGGGAACACTGAAGCTTTCTTT
>few|TRBJ2-2|TRBV24-1|-
CATSDPRNTGELFF
TGTGCCACCAGTGACCCCCGGAACACCGGGGAGCTGTTTTTT
>many|TRBJ2-5|TRBV6-1|TRBD2
CASTSIAGALQETQYF
TGTGCCAGCACCAGTATAGCGGGAGCCCTCCAAGAGACCCAGTACTTC
>many|TRBJ1-1|TRBV5-1|-
CASSLVHPNTEAFF
TGTGCCAGCAGCTTGGTACACCCGAACACTGAAGCTTTCTTT
>-|TRBJ2-2|TRBV2|TRBD1
CASRPRTGYFGSTGELFF
TGTGCCAGCAGGCCGCGGACAGGGTACTTTGGGAGCACCGGGGAGCTGTTTTTT
>few|TRBJ1-2|TRBV13|-
CARRYLQANYGYTF
TGTGCCAGGAGATACCTCCAGGCTAACTATGGCTACACCTTC
>-|TRBJ1-2|TRBV5-8|-
CASSNRGIYGYTF
TGTGCCAGCAGCAACCGGGGGATCTATGGCTACACCTTC
>many|TRBJ2-5|TRBV11-2|TRBD2
CASSILRGEWETQYF
TGTGCCAGCAGCATCCTCCGGGGGGAGTGGGAGACCCAGTACTTC
>many|TRBJ2-2|TRBV27|TRBD1
CASSLWSTGGTGELFF
TGTGCCAGCAGTTTATGGTCGACAGGGGGTACCGGGGAGCTGTTTTTT
>many|TRBJ1-5|TRBV11-2|-
CASSLTDNQPQHF
TGTGCCAGCAGCTTGACAGACAATCAGCCCCAGCATTTT